These 23 T cell receptor beta chains share one sample of origin, sequenced in a study of T cell changes during pregnancy in multiple sclerosis. Data came from immunoSEQ multiplex PCR; TCRdb stores just in-frame clones and leaves some out. Of fewer than 60,000 clones in the sample, about 90% were seen once. Sequenced here: peripheral blood, sampled after pregnancy. The receptors come from a female donor in good health, enrolled as a control in a pregnancy study.

This clone is a singleton in its sample. The rearrangement joins TRBV5-6 to TRBJ1-1; 7 bases are a match to TRBD1. The germline CDR1 and CDR2 sequences are SGHDT and YYEEEE. The CDR3 spans 13 residues. J was trimmed by 2 bases and V by 3 bases; bases with no gene match: 1. CDR3 nucleotide sequence: TGTGCCAGCAGCTGGGACAGAAACACTGAAGCTTTCTTT. As protein: CASSWDRNTEAFF. Variable domain in full (rest from reference TRBV5-6 and TRBJ1-1): DAGVTQSPTHLIKTRGQQVTLRCSPKSGHDTVSWYQQALGQGPQFIFQYYEEEERQRGNFPDRFSGHQFPNYSSELNVNALLLGDSALYLCASSWDRNTEAFFGQGTRLTVV.

The V and J genes are TRBV5-1 and TRBJ2-5; TRBD2 agrees at 8 bases. The V gene end was trimmed by 2 bases and the J gene end by 3 bases; junction bases not matched to a gene: 9. The CDR3 is made up of 16 amino acids. The V gene's germline CDR1 is SGHRS and CDR2 YFSETQ. CDR3 coding DNA: TGCGCCAGCAGCTTTACTAGCGGAAGGAGGGAAGAGACCCAGTACTTC. As protein: CASSFTSGRREETQYF.

This clone was found once. J is TRBJ1-2 and V is TRBV27; D gene unclear. V gave up 6 bases and J gave up 1 base, with 12 bases separating them. The CDR3 runs to 14 residues. The V gene's germline CDR1 is MNHEY and CDR2 SMNVEV (reference sequence). The CDR3 sequence is CASRRAGLNYGYTF. CDR3 DNA: TGTGCCAGCAGACGAGCAGGACTTAACTATGGCTACACCTTC.

The gene calls are TRBV19 and TRBJ1-6; D might be TRBD1 (5 bases). The V end lost 9 bases, the J end lost 4 bases, and 13 bases lay between the germline ends. The CDR3 runs to 14 residues. Germline CDR1 is LNHDA and CDR2 is SQIVND (reference sequence). The CDR3 DNA reads TGTGCCAGCACGGATCAGGGATATAATTCACCCCTCCACTTT. Translation: CASTDQGYNSPLHF.

The rearrangement joins TRBV30 to TRBJ2-7, with TRBD2 identical over 9 bases. Germline loops: CDR1 GTSNPN, CDR2 SVGIG (reference sequence). V gave up 6 bases and J gave up 4 bases; unmatched junction bases: 4. This CDR3 contains 12 residues. The CDR3 region is CACIAGVYEQYF. Written as DNA, the CDR3 is TGTGCCTGTATAGCGGGGGTTTACGAGCAGTACTTC.

The J gene is TRBJ2-1, the V gene TRBV11-3, with 10 bases lining up with TRBD1. The CDR3 consists of 16 residues. V shed 5 bases and J 6 bases; nucleotides not matched to a gene: 10. In germline, CDR1 is SGHNT, CDR2 YENEEA. This chain's CDR3 is CASSRSRGQGFNEQFF. The CDR3 nucleotides are TGTGCCAGCAGCCGTTCACGGGGACAGGGGTTCAATGAGCAGTTCTTC.

The chain links TRBV4-3 to TRBJ1-1, with D uncertain. V was shortened by 3 bases and J by 5 bases, with 13 bases between the two germline ends. This CDR3 comprises 14 residues. Germline CDR1 reads LGHNA; CDR2 reads YSLEER. The CDR3 loop reads CASSQEGGVTEAFF. CDR3 DNA sequence: TGCGCCAGCAGCCAGGAGGGAGGTGTTACTGAAGCTTTCTTT.

V is TRBV12-5 and J is TRBJ2-1; 8 bases align to TRBD2. From germline, CDR1 is LGHNT and CDR2 FRNRAP. CDR3 length: 17 amino acids. The V segment lost 4 bases and the J segment 1 base; nucleotides outside the gene matches: 9. CDR3 coding DNA: TGTGCTAGTGGTTCGCCTACTAGCGGCGGATCCTACAATGAGCAGTTCTTC. Protein: CASGSPTSGGSYNEQFF.

V and J are TRBV6-5 and TRBJ2-7, with 12 bases fitting TRBD2. The CDR3 consists of 15 residues. J lost 0 bases, V lost 6 bases, and 3 bases had no gene match. The germline gives CDR1 MNHEY, CDR2 SVGAGI. CDR3 in DNA: TGTGCCAGCAGCCAGACTAGCGGGAGCTCCTACGAGCAGTACTTC. Its protein product is CASSQTSGSSYEQYF.

The chain employs TRBV5-4 and TRBJ2-7; TRBD2 matches at 7 bases. The CDR3 totals 13 residues. J lost 7 bases, V lost 4 bases, and 8 bases had no gene match. Germline CDR1 reads SGHNT; CDR2 reads YYREEE (reference sequence). The CDR3 nucleotides are TGTGCCAGCAGCCGTCAAAGGGAGGGTGAGCAGTACTTC. Encoded protein: CASSRQREGEQYF.

V is TRBV6-5 and J is TRBJ1-2; TRBD1 aligns across 7 bases. The CDR3 covers 14 residues. Germline CDR1 and CDR2: MNHEY and SVGAGI. After removal of 6 bases from V and 4 bases from J, the junction contained 8 bases not matched to a gene. DNA for the CDR3: TGTGCCAGCAGCATCCGGGACAGCACCTATGGCTACACCTTC. Amino acids: CASSIRDSTYGYTF.

This clone showed up just once. The chain combines TRBV19 with TRBJ1-5; 7 bases are a match to TRBD1. This CDR3 contains 16 residues. Germline V gene data show CDR1 as LNHDA and CDR2 as SQIVND (reference sequence). V gave up 6 bases and J gave up 0 bases; unmatched junction bases: 8. CDR3 nucleotides: TGTGCCAGTAGGGACTTTGACAGGGATAGCAATCAGCCCCAGCATTTT. Its protein is CASRDFDRDSNQPQHF.

The rearrangement links TRBV7-2 to TRBJ1-1; tentative D call: TRBD1 (5 bases). Germline V lookup: CDR1 SGHTA, CDR2 FQGNSA. The germline V and J ends were trimmed by 3 bases and 3 bases, with 11 bases remaining between them. There are 14 residues in the CDR3. The CDR3 nucleotides are TGTGCCAGCAGCTTCTTCAGGGATTACACTGAAGCTTTCTTT. Encoded protein: CASSFFRDYTEAFF.

The chain joins TRBV19 to TRBJ1-5, with 9 bases fitting TRBD1. This CDR3 contains 15 residues. Trimming removed 5 bases from V and 0 bases from J; junction bases left unmatched: 2. In germline, CDR1 is LNHDA, CDR2 SQIVND (reference sequence). CDR3 nucleotides: TGTGCCAGTAGTCCGACAGGGGGTAGCAATCAGCCCCAGCATTTT. It encodes CASSPTGGSNQPQHF.

This clone came up a few times. The chain employs TRBV20-1 and TRBJ2-7, with no clear D. This CDR3 contains 11 residues. V was cut by 3 bases and J by 3 bases, with 6 bases left in between. From germline, CDR1 is DFQATT and CDR2 SNEGSKA (reference sequence). Written as DNA, the CDR3 is TGCAGTGCTAGTACCTACTACGAGCAGTACTTC. The encoded protein is CSASTYYEQYF.

The chain recombines TRBV29-1 with TRBJ2-5; 7 nucleotides match TRBD1. Trimming took 5 bases from V and 2 from J; bases not matched to a gene: 2. CDR1 and CDR2 (germline): SQVTM, ANQGSEA. The CDR3 sequence is 12 residues long. CDR3 protein: CSVRQGQETQYF. DNA of the CDR3: TGCAGCGTTCGACAGGGACAAGAGACCCAGTACTTC. The complete variable domain, with remaining parts taken from reference TRBV29-1 and TRBJ2-5, reads SAVISQKPSRDICQRGTSLTIQCQVDSQVTMMFWYRQQPGQSLTLIATANQGSEATYESGFVIDKFPISRPNLTFSTLTVSNMSPEDSSIYLCSVRQGQETQYFGPGTRLLVL.

The genes are TRBV5-6 and TRBJ1-1; a weak D match, TRBD1 (6 bases). The CDR3 is 15 residues long. Germline V gene data show CDR1 as SGHDT and CDR2 as YYEEEE. Trimming left V 2 bases short and J 1 base short, with 12 bases between. The CDR3 DNA reads as TGTGCCAGCAGCTTAATGGGACAAACGAACACTGAAGCTTTCTTT. This codes for CASSLMGQTNTEAFF. Complete variable domain (other parts from reference TRBV5-6 and TRBJ1-1): DAGVTQSPTHLIKTRGQQVTLRCSPKSGHDTVSWYQQALGQGPQFIFQYYEEEERQRGNFPDRFSGHQFPNYSSELNVNALLLGDSALYLCASSLMGQTNTEAFFGQGTRLTVV.

The chain links TRBV28 to TRBJ1-2; no reliable D call. CDR1 and CDR2 from the germline V gene are MDHEN and SYDVKM. The CDR3 extends over 18 amino acids. V lost 1 base and J lost 2, with 20 bases in between. This CDR3 is CASSLYAVAGGENYGYTF. The DNA for the CDR3 is TGTGCCAGCAGTTTATATGCTGTGGCAGGTGGCGAAAACTATGGCTACACCTTC.

The chain carries TRBV6-5 and TRBJ1-3, with TRBD1 matching over 7 bases. The CDR3 totals 15 residues. CDR1 is MNHEY, CDR2 SVGAGI, per germline. Trimming cost V 2 bases and J 4 bases; bases outside gene matches: 5. For the CDR3, the DNA is TGTGCCAGCAGTTACGGGGGACAGCCCGGAAACACCATATATTTT. Translated, it gives CASSYGGQPGNTIYF.

V gene TRBV5-1 combines with J gene TRBJ2-7; D uncertain. CDR1 SGHRS and CDR2 YFSETQ come from the germline V gene. Trimming took 0 bases from V and 3 from J, leaving 7 bases between them. The CDR3 is 13 amino acids. In DNA form, the CDR3 reads TGCGCCAGCAGCTTGGGGAACAGCTACGAGCAGTACTTC. Its translation: CASSLGNSYEQYF.

The rearrangement uses TRBV9 and TRBJ1-3; TRBD1 agrees at 7 bases. CDR1 is SGDLS and CDR2 is YYNGEE in the germline V gene. J gave up 0 bases and V 0 bases, and 0 bases lay outside the gene matches. This CDR3 comprises 15 residues. The chain's CDR3 is CASSVGTGSGNTIYF. The CDR3 DNA reads TGTGCCAGCAGCGTAGGGACAGGCTCTGGAAACACCATATATTTT.

The chain carries TRBV2 and TRBJ2-3; 9 nucleotides match TRBD2. CDR3 length: 16 amino acids. CDR1 is SNHLY, CDR2 FYNNEI, per germline. Germline trimming cut 6 bases from V and 6 bases from J; bases unmatched to any gene: 13. CDR3 residues: CASSIARGRAYDTQYF. The CDR3 DNA sequence: TGTGCCAGCAGCATAGCGCGCGGGAGGGCGTACGATACGCAGTATTTT.

The J gene is TRBJ1-5, the V gene TRBV19; the match to TRBD1 covers 7 bases. The CDR3 spans 14 residues. After removal of 3 bases from V and 6 bases from J, the junction contained 5 bases not matched to a gene. CDR1 LNHDA and CDR2 SQIVND come from the germline V gene (reference sequence). The CDR3 region is CASSILTGTQPQHF. The DNA for the CDR3 is TGTGCCAGTAGTATCCTGACAGGGACTCAGCCCCAGCATTTT.